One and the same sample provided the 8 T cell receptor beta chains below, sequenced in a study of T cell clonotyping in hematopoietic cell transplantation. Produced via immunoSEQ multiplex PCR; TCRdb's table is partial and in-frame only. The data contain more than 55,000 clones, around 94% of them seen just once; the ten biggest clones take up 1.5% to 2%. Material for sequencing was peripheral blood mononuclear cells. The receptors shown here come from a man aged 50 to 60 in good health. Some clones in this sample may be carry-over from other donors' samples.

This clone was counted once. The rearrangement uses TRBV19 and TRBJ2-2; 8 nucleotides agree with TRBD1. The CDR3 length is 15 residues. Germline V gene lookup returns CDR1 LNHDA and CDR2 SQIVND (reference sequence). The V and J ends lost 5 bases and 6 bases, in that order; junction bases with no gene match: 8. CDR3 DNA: TGTGCCAGTAGTTCAGGGGGCGCAAGGGCCGGGGAGCTGTTTTTT. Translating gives CASSSGGARAGELFF.

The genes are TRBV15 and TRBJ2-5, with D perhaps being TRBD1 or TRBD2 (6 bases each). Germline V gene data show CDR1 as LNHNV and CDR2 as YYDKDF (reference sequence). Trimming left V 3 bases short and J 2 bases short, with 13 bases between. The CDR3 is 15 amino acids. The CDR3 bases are TGTGCCACCAGCAGCCAAAGGGGGAGGCAAGAGACCCAGTACTTC. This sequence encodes CATSSQRGRQETQYF.

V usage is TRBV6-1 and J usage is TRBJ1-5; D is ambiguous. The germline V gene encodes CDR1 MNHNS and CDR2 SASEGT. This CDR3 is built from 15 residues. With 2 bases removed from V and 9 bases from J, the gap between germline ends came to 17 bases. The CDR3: CASSERRVSGSPQHF. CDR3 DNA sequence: TGTGCCAGCAGTGAACGTAGGGTATCGGGCTCGCCCCAGCATTTT.

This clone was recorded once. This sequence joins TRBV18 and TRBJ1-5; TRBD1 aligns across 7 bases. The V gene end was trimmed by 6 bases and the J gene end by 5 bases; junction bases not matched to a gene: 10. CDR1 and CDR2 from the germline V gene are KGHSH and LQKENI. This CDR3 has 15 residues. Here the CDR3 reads CASSPRGGADQPQHF. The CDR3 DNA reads TGTGCCAGCTCTCCCCGAGGGGGCGCGGATCAGCCCCAGCATTTT.

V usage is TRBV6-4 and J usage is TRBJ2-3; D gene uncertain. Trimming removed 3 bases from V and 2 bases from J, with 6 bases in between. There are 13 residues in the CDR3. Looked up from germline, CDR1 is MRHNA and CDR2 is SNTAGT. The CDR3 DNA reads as TGTGCCAGCAGTGATACTCACACAGATACGCAGTATTTT. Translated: CASSDTHTDTQYF.

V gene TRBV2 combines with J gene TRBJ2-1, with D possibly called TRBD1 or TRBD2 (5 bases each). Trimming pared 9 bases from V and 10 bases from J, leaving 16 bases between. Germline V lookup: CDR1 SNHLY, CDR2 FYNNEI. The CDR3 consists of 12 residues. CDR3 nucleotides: TGTGCCAGTCGGGGCCCACCTGGGGAGCAGTTCTTC. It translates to CASRGPPGEQFF.

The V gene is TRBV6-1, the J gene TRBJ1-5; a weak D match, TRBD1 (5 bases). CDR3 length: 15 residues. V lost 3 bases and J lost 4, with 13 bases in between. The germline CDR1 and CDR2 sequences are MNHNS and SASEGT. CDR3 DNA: TGTGCCAGCAGTGACAGGGTTGAGGGGAATCAGCCCCAGCATTTT. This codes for CASSDRVEGNQPQHF.

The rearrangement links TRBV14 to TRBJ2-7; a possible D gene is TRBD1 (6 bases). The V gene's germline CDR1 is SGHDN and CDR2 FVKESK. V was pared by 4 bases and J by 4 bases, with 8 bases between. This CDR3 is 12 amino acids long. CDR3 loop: CASSPDRYEQYF. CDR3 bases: TGTGCCAGCAGCCCGGACAGATACGAGCAGTACTTC. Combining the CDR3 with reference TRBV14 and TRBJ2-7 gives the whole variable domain EAGVTQFPSHSVIEKGQTVTLRCDPISGHDNLYWYRRVMGKEIKFLLHFVKESKQDESGMPNNRFLAERTGGTYSTLKVQPAELEDSGVYFCASSPDRYEQYFGPGTRLTVT.